The rows below give T cell receptor beta chains drawn from one sample of a study of regulatory T cells in long-lasting Graves disease. TCRdb independently ran MiXCR on the multiplex PCR reads; one entry per CDR3 protein. The sample has approximately 290,000 distinct CDR3 sequences, roughly a fifth seen once; the top ten hold around three fifths. The source was peripheral blood mononuclear cells (PBMCs), collected when the disease was refractory, from a patient treated with antithyroid drugs. The receptor set was obtained from a female donor with Graves disease. The CDR3 runs from the conserved cysteine through the conserved F or W. The D gene is left open where the match is weak. Clone size appears in some rows only: once, few, many, or a class for an expanded clone.

v_call,j_call,clone_size,d_call,cdr3_length,cdr3_nt,cdr3_aa
TRBV4-3,TRBJ2-7,NA,NA,15,TGCGCCAGCAGCCATCTCCGGGACGCCTCCTACGAGCAGTACTTC,CASSHLRDASYEQYF
TRBV9,TRBJ2-3,few,NA,16,TGTGCCAGCAGCGCTCCTCCCGGTGGAGTTGCAGATACGCAGTATTTT,CASSAPPGGVADTQYF
TRBV7-9,TRBJ2-7,few,NA,12,TGTGCCAGCAGCGCGGGACCCGGCGAGCAGTACTTC,CASSAGPGEQYF
TRBV12-3/TRBV12-4,TRBJ1-6,many,TRBD1,14,TGTGCCAGCAGCTCGGGACAGGGGATTTCACCCCTCCACTTT,CASSSGQGISPLHF
TRBV7-9,TRBJ1-2,few,TRBD1,16,TGTGCCAGCAGCCAAGTAGGGCAGGGGGCGCGAGATAGCTACACCTTC,CASSQVGQGARDSYTF
TRBV7-9,TRBJ2-6,few,TRBD2,18,TGTGCCAGCAGCCGAGGACTAGCGGGATTTATAGGGGCCAACGTCCTGACTTTC,CASSRGLAGFIGANVLTF
TRBV28,TRBJ2-3,few,TRBD2,15,TGTGCCAGCATCGGCCCGGGAGGGCACGGAGATACGCAGTATTTT,CASIGPGGHGDTQYF
TRBV6-1,TRBJ1-1,many,NA,12,TGTGCCAGCAGCAACGACTCTCCTGAAGCTTTCTTT,CASSNDSPEAFF
TRBV28,TRBJ1-1,many,TRBD1,15,TGTGCCAGCAGTCCGGGGACAGGGAGAGAGACTGAAGCTTTCTTT,CASSPGTGRETEAFF
TRBV6-5,TRBJ2-5,NA,NA,16,TGTGCCAGCAGTTACTCGGCCAGAACGTACCAAGAGACCCAGTACTTC,CASSYSARTYQETQYF
TRBV11-2,TRBJ1-5,many,NA,13,TGTGCCAGCAGCACCGGGAGAAATCAGCCCCAGCATTTT,CASSTGRNQPQHF
TRBV7-2,TRBJ2-5,few,NA,14,TGTGCCAGCAGCTTAGTAGCGTCTGGGGAGACCCAGTACTTC,CASSLVASGETQYF
TRBV12-3/TRBV12-4,TRBJ2-7,NA,TRBD1,13,TGTGCCAGCAGTTTAATAGGGGGCGACGAGCAGTACTTC,CASSLIGGDEQYF
TRBV28,TRBJ1-2,many,NA,14,TGTGCCAGCAGCCAAGACGTGGGCCTCTATGGCTACACCTTC,CASSQDVGLYGYTF
TRBV20-1,TRBJ1-5,NA,NA,15,TGCAGTGCTACTCTCCGGGACAATATCAATCAGCCCCAGCATTTT,CSATLRDNINQPQHF
TRBV24-1,TRBJ2-2,many,TRBD1,16,TGTGCCACCAGTGATTTTGGGACAGGGCATTCGGGGGAGCTGTTTTTT,CATSDFGTGHSGELFF
TRBV2,TRBJ2-5,many,NA,15,TGTGCCAGCAACCCCCAGGGGGGGGTACAAGAGACCCAGTACTTC,CASNPQGGVQETQYF
TRBV30,TRBJ1-3,few,NA,14,TGTGCCTGGAGTGTACAAGGGGCTGGAAACACCATATATTTT,CAWSVQGAGNTIYF
TRBV7-2,TRBJ2-1,NA,NA,15,TGTGCCAGCAGCCCAGCACCGGGACCCCAGAATGAGCAGTTCTTC,CASSPAPGPQNEQFF
TRBV20-1,TRBJ1-1,many,NA,12,TGCAGTGCTAGAAGGCAAAACACTGAAGCTTTCTTT,CSARRQNTEAFF